These 23 T cell receptor beta chains share one sample of origin, sequenced in a study of CD8 T cells in ankylosing spondylitis. TCRdb re-derived calls from the 5' RACE reads in MiXCR, one entry per CDR3 protein. The sample has fewer than 250,000 distinct CDR3 sequences, 8% to 11% seen once. Sequencing input: blood, either unsorted or a sorted T cell fraction (not recorded which). These receptors originate from a male donor with ankylosing spondylitis or in good health (not recorded which).

The table lists this clonotype with a few counts. The V gene is TRBV19, the J gene TRBJ1-2; a possible D gene is TRBD1 (5 bases). This CDR3 comprises 14 residues. CDR1 and CDR2 from the germline V gene are LNHDA and SQIVND (reference sequence). V gave up 5 bases and J gave up 0 bases, with 10 bases separating them. DNA of the CDR3: TGTGCCAGTAGTGGGAGACAGCCTAACTATGGCTACACCTTC. Encoded protein: CASSGRQPNYGYTF.

This clonotype was observed a handful of times. The rearrangement links TRBV7-6 to TRBJ2-7; 8 bases match TRBD2. CDR1 is SGHVS and CDR2 is FNYEAQ in the germline V gene. The CDR3 loop spans 14 amino acids. V dropped 5 bases and J dropped 6; count of bases not matched to a gene: 9. CDR3 sequence (DNA): TGTGCCAGCAGCCCCTCGGGGGGGTCCCTCGAGCAGTACTTC. It codes for CASSPSGGSLEQYF. Variable domain in full (rest from reference TRBV7-6 and TRBJ2-7): GAGVSQSPRYKVTKRGQDVALRCDPISGHVSLYWYRQALGQGPEFLTYFNYEAQQDKSGLPNDRFSAERPEGSISTLTIQRTEQRDSAMYRCASSPSGGSLEQYFGPGTRLTVT.

This clonotype was recorded many times. This chain links TRBV9 with TRBJ2-7; 8 bases are a match to TRBD2. The CDR3 runs to 16 residues. Germline CDR1 reads SGDLS; CDR2 reads YYNGEE. V shed 0 bases and J 7 bases; nucleotides not matched to a gene: 12. The CDR3 DNA is TGTGCCAGCAGCGTAGATGCGGGGGGAGTCCGCTGGGAGCAGTACTTC. It specifies CASSVDAGGVRWEQYF.

This clonotype was detected only a few times. The CDR3 loop is CASRSTGVVGYTF. CDR3 nucleotides: TGTGCCAGCAGATCGACAGGAGTGGTGGGCTACACCTTC. The V and J genes are TRBV28 and TRBJ1-2; D possibly corresponds to TRBD1 (6 bases). Trimming left V 6 bases short and J 8 bases short, with 16 bases between. The CDR3 runs 13 residues. CDR1 and CDR2 (germline): MDHEN, SYDVKM.

This clonotype occurred a few times. The V and J genes are TRBV27 and TRBJ1-2; 7 bases map to TRBD1. The germline V gene encodes CDR1 MNHEY and CDR2 SMNVEV (reference sequence). J was trimmed by 8 bases and V by 8 bases; bases with no gene match: 8. The CDR3 spans 12 residues. The CDR3 is CASGYRGGGYTF. In nucleotides, the CDR3 is TGTGCCAGCGGGTACAGGGGAGGGGGCTACACCTTC.

This clonotype was detected many times. The rearrangement uses TRBV7-3 and TRBJ2-3; possibly TRBD1 for D (5 bases). The CDR3 spans 15 residues. From germline, CDR1 is SGHTA and CDR2 FQGTGA. The V end lost 6 bases, the J end lost 1 base, and 14 bases lay between the germline ends. The CDR3, as DNA: TGTGCCAGCAGACTTGGACACGTGGGCACAGATACGCAGTATTTT. Protein: CASRLGHVGTDTQYF.

The rearrangement joins TRBV9 to TRBJ2-3; D remains ambiguous. The CDR3 is 15 residues long. Looked up from germline, CDR1 is SGDLS and CDR2 is YYNGEE. Trimming cost V 4 bases and J 3 bases, with 15 bases left between them. CDR3 DNA sequence: TGTGCCAGCAGCCCCGTGGTTGGGCAAACAGATACGCAGTATTTT. Translating gives CASSPVVGQTDTQYF.

This clonotype was detected a few times. The chain is built from TRBV7-9 and TRBJ2-3, with 8 bases matching TRBD2. The length of the CDR3 is 14 residues. Trimming removed 10 bases from V and 6 bases from J; junction bases left unmatched: 12. Germline CDR1 is SEHNR and CDR2 is FQNEAQ (reference sequence). CDR3 in DNA: TGTGCCACCTCACCCAGCGGGGGTGTGGATACGCAGTATTTT. It specifies CATSPSGGVDTQYF.

This clonotype was seen a handful of times. The gene calls are TRBV15 and TRBJ2-5; no definite D call. V was cut by 3 bases and J by 1 base, with 12 bases left in between. CDR3 size: 15 residues. CDR1 and CDR2 from the germline V gene are LNHNV and YYDKDF (reference sequence). The CDR3 sequence is CATSSSGGGQETQYF. Written as DNA, the CDR3 is TGTGCCACCAGCAGCTCCGGCGGCGGCCAAGAGACCCAGTACTTC. Combining the CDR3 with reference TRBV15 and TRBJ2-5 gives the whole variable domain DAMVIQNPRYQVTQFGKPVTLSCSQTLNHNVMYWYQQKSSQAPKLLFHYYDKDFNNEADTPDNFQSRRPNTSFCFLDIRSPGLGDTAMYLCATSSSGGGQETQYFGPGTRLLVL.

This clonotype was seen repeatedly, ten times or more. The chain uses TRBV7-2 and TRBJ2-7; weak D call: TRBD1 (6 bases). Trimming took 6 bases from V and 1 from J, leaving 19 bases between them. CDR3 length equals 16 residues. Germline lookup yields CDR1 SGHTA and CDR2 FQGNSA. The CDR3 region is CASRAPGHQGSYEQYF. As DNA, the CDR3 is TGTGCCAGCAGGGCTCCGGGACACCAGGGTTCCTACGAGCAGTACTTC.

This clonotype has ten or more counts. The V and J genes are TRBV20-1 and TRBJ1-5; 8 positions match TRBD1. The CDR3 runs to 14 residues. Germline loops: CDR1 DFQATT, CDR2 SNEGSKA (reference sequence). With 4 bases clipped from V and 6 bases from J, the junction kept 8 bases outside the gene matches. For the CDR3, the DNA is TGCAGTGCTATAGGACAGGGACTGGGTCAGCCCCAGCATTTT. This gives the protein CSAIGQGLGQPQHF.

At least ten counts were recorded for this clonotype. This chain links TRBV24-1 with TRBJ2-3; 7 bases match TRBD1. The germline CDR1 and CDR2 sequences are KGHDR and SFDVKD. J gave up 4 bases and V 5 bases, and 8 bases lay outside the gene matches. The CDR3 is made up of 15 amino acids. CDR3 loop: CATSVLRQGADTQYF. In DNA, the CDR3 is TGTGCCACCAGTGTCCTCCGACAGGGCGCAGATACGCAGTATTTT.

This clonotype was counted only a few times. The rearrangement uses TRBV3-1 and TRBJ2-2; no reliable D call. This CDR3 region has 15 residues. The germline CDR1 and CDR2 sequences are LGHDT and YNNKEL (reference sequence). Trimming left V 4 bases short and J 2 bases short, with 11 bases between. CDR3 in DNA: TGTGCCAGCAGCCGGGGTCGAACAAACACCGGGGAGCTGTTTTTT. Its translation is CASSRGRTNTGELFF.

This clonotype was seen repeatedly, ten times or more. The chain combines TRBV11-2 with TRBJ1-1; D not certain. V was trimmed by 5 bases and J by 0 bases, leaving 7 bases between them. Germline V lookup: CDR1 SGHAT, CDR2 FQNNGV. The length of the CDR3 is 13 residues. CDR3 protein: CASSDGVNTEAFF. CDR3 in DNA: TGTGCCAGCAGCGACGGGGTGAACACTGAAGCTTTCTTT. Full variable domain (remainder filled in from reference TRBV11-2 and TRBJ1-1): EAGVAQSPRYKIIEKRQSVAFWCNPISGHATLYWYQQILGQGPKLLIQFQNNGVVDDSQLPKDRFSAERLKGVDSTLKIQPAKLEDSAVYLCASSDGVNTEAFFGQGTRLTVV.

This clonotype was picked up many times. This sequence joins TRBV20-1 and TRBJ1-1; weak D call: TRBD1 (6 bases). Looked up from germline, CDR1 is DFQATT and CDR2 is SNEGSKA (reference sequence). The CDR3 covers 13 residues. Trimming left V 5 bases short and J 2 bases short, with 12 bases between. The CDR3 region has the DNA TGCAGTGCTGAACGGGACACCAACACTGAAGCTTTCTTT. Translation: CSAERDTNTEAFF.

This clonotype was seen only a few times. The rearrangement links TRBV5-1 to TRBJ2-2, with D unresolved. V was trimmed by 1 base and J by 1 base, leaving 5 bases between them. This CDR3 region has 14 residues. Germline CDR1 SGHRS, CDR2 YFSETQ. The CDR3 region has the DNA TGCGCCAGCAGCTTGATGGAGAACACCGGGGAGCTGTTTTTT. It specifies CASSLMENTGELFF.

The chain combines TRBV19 with TRBJ2-3, with 9 bases that match TRBD2. CDR1 is LNHDA and CDR2 is SQIVND in the germline V gene (reference sequence). Germline trimming cut 2 bases from V and 6 bases from J; bases unmatched to any gene: 12. The CDR3 length is 17 residues. In DNA, the CDR3 is TGTGCCAGTAGTATAACTGGGGCTAGCGGGGTCTTGGATACGCAGTATTTT. Translation: CASSITGASGVLDTQYF.

This clonotype showed up many times. The chain uses TRBV5-1 and TRBJ2-3; D unclear. This CDR3 contains 15 residues. Per the germline V gene, CDR1 is SGHRS and CDR2 is YFSETQ. V was cut by 1 base and J by 0 bases, with 9 bases left in between. The CDR3 is CASSLNMGSTDTQYF. The CDR3 DNA is TGCGCCAGCAGCTTGAATATGGGTAGCACAGATACGCAGTATTTT.

This clonotype has at least ten counts. The CDR3 sequence: CASSHQTSGGLNTGELFF. CDR3 nucleotides: TGTGCCAGCAGCCACCAGACTAGCGGGGGACTGAACACCGGGGAGCTGTTTTTT. The V call is TRBV4-2, the J call TRBJ2-2; 12 nucleotides agree with TRBD2. CDR1 and CDR2 (germline): LGHNA, YNFKEQ. V shed 3 bases and J 1 base; nucleotides not matched to a gene: 6. This CDR3 has 18 amino acids.

This clonotype was detected many times. A junction end diverges from the germline sequence, so it may reflect a read error. The chain couples TRBV5-1 to TRBJ2-7; perhaps D is TRBD1 or TRBD2 (6 bases each). The germline V gene encodes CDR1 SGHRS and CDR2 YFSETQ. There are 14 residues in the CDR3. The CDR3 is CASSPNPLGGPEDF. CDR3 coding DNA: TGCGCCAGCAGCCCGAATCCCCTCGGGGGCCCCGAAGACTTC.

Comments on this clonotype: This may be a read error, as it is one base from a much larger clone. The V call is TRBV20-1, the J call TRBJ1-6; TRBD1 aligns across 7 bases. The CDR3 extends over 21 amino acids. Looked up from germline, CDR1 is DFQATT and CDR2 is SNEGSKA (reference sequence). The CDR3 sequence: CSARGFSGGSLAGSYNSPLQF. The CDR3 region has the DNA TGCAGTGCTCGCGGATTCTCAGGGGGTTCCCTAGCGGGGTCCTATAATTCACCCCTCCAATTT.

This clonotype has ten or more counts. V is TRBV5-1 and J is TRBJ2-3; 8 nucleotides match TRBD2. The CDR3 runs 15 residues. CDR1 SGHRS and CDR2 YFSETQ come from the germline V gene. V was pared by 4 bases and J by 5 bases, with 9 bases of the junction left unmatched. The CDR3 sequence: CASSRGGGSEDTQYF. DNA of the CDR3: TGCGCCAGCAGCCGGGGCGGGGGGTCCGAAGATACGCAGTATTTT.

The table lists this clonotype with a few counts. The chain links TRBV18 to TRBJ1-4; 8 bases are shared with TRBD1. After removal of 5 bases from V and 2 bases from J, the junction contained 4 bases not matched to a gene. From germline, CDR1 is KGHSH and CDR2 LQKENI. There are 15 residues in the CDR3. The CDR3 spells CASSSRTGTNEKLFF. CDR3 bases: TGTGCCAGCTCATCACGGACAGGGACTAATGAAAAACTGTTTTTT.